The 25 T cell receptor beta chains presented below share a single source sample, sequenced in a study of T-cell memory formation after mild COVID-19. TCRdb reprocessed the 5' RACE reads via MiXCR and lists one record per CDR3 protein. The data hold around 300,000 distinct CDR3 sequences, with roughly an eighth observed a single time. The sample taken for sequencing was PBMCs or a T cell subset sorted from them (not recorded which). The receptors derive from a man in his late teens or twenties who had mild COVID-19 (a few samples of this study predate the infection). Cell type and time point are not known.

This clonotype was seen a handful of times. This sequence joins TRBV6-1 and TRBJ1-2; 10 positions agree with TRBD1. There are 15 residues in the CDR3. Germline CDR1 and CDR2: MNHNS and SASEGT. Unmatched junction bases numbered 7, after V lost 2 bases and J lost 7 bases. CDR3 sequence reads: CASSEQTGGGFGYTF. CDR3 DNA: TGTGCCAGCAGTGAACAGACAGGGGGCGGCTTTGGCTACACCTTC.

The rearrangement links TRBV4-3 to TRBJ2-3; TRBD1 matches 8 bases. CDR3 length equals 17 residues. V was pared by 0 bases and J by 4 bases, with 9 bases of the junction left unmatched. Germline V gene data show CDR1 as LGHNA and CDR2 as YSLEER. The CDR3 DNA is TGCGCCAGCAGCCAAGAGAATAGGACAGGGAAAGCAGATACGCAGTATTTT. Encoded protein: CASSQENRTGKADTQYF.

This clonotype occurred many times. V is TRBV3-1 and J is TRBJ1-1; D is undetermined. V lost 2 bases and J 0 bases, leaving 4 bases between the germline ends. The CDR3 has 13 residues. The germline V gene encodes CDR1 LGHDT and CDR2 YNNKEL (reference sequence). The CDR3 DNA is TGTGCCAGCAGCCAAAGGGTGAACACTGAAGCTTTCTTT. Translating it yields CASSQRVNTEAFF.

This clonotype occurred once. The chain employs TRBV30 and TRBJ1-6, with unresolved D. This CDR3 region has 13 residues. The germline V gene has CDR1 GTSNPN and CDR2 SVGIG (reference sequence). V shed 4 bases and J shed 0 bases, with 4 bases lying between them. CDR3 amino acids: CAWMRSYNSPLHF. The CDR3 bases are TGTGCCTGGATGCGCTCCTATAATTCACCCCTCCACTTT.

The sample holds a few counts of this clonotype. This rearrangement joins TRBV15 to TRBJ2-2; 13 bases align to TRBD2. V was clipped by 8 bases and J by 5 bases; unmatched bases: 2. The CDR3 loop spans 14 amino acids. The V gene's germline CDR1 is LNHNV and CDR2 YYDKDF (reference sequence). In DNA, the CDR3 is TGTGCCACCCGGACTAGCGGGGGTACCGGGGAGCTGTTTTTT. The encoded protein is CATRTSGGTGELFF.

At least ten counts were recorded for this clonotype. This rearrangement joins TRBV6-6 to TRBJ2-7, with D unresolved. The germline V and J ends were trimmed by 4 bases and 4 bases, with 14 bases remaining between them. Looked up from germline, CDR1 is MNHNY and CDR2 is SVGAGI (reference sequence). This CDR3 has 14 residues. The CDR3 loop is CASSLPGPVYEQYF. CDR3 in DNA: TGTGCCAGCAGTTTACCCGGGCCGGTATACGAGCAGTACTTC.

This clonotype was observed a handful of times. J is TRBJ1-2 and V is TRBV6-2 or TRBV6-3; possible D gene TRBD1, 6 bases. Germline values: CDR1 MNHEY, CDR2 SVGEGT. V lost 6 bases and J 6 bases, leaving 17 bases between the germline ends. The CDR3 extends over 14 amino acids. The CDR3 reads CASRSWGHLDGYTF. Here the CDR3 DNA reads TGTGCCAGCAGGAGCTGGGGGCATCTCGATGGCTACACCTTC.

This clonotype turned up a few times. The rearrangement uses TRBV12-3 or TRBV12-4 and TRBJ2-3; 7 nucleotides line up with TRBD2. The V gene end was trimmed by 6 bases and the J gene end by 2 bases; junction bases not matched to a gene: 5. The CDR3 contains 14 residues. The CDR3 nucleotides are TGTGCCAGCAGCCCCGGGAGGCCCACAGATACGCAGTATTTT. This encodes CASSPGRPTDTQYF.

A word on this clonotype: A read error may produce the germline difference seen at one junction end. The rearrangement uses TRBV7-9 and TRBJ2-2; tentatively, D is TRBD2 (7 bases). Germline assignment: CDR1 SEHNR and CDR2 FQNEAQ (reference sequence). This CDR3 contains 12 residues. The CDR3 DNA sequence: TGTGCCAGCAGCTTCGGAGGGGGGGAGATGTTTTTT. As protein: CASSFGGGEMFF.

The CDR3, as DNA: TGTGCCAGCAGGGGGGACAGCTACGAGCAGTACTTC. Encoded protein: CASRGDSYEQYF. The chain carries TRBV12-3 or TRBV12-4 and TRBJ2-7; the match to TRBD1 covers 7 bases. This CDR3 region has 12 residues. Germline trimming cut 6 bases from V and 3 bases from J; bases unmatched to any gene: 2.

The chain uses TRBV7-9 and TRBJ1-2; D unclear. Germline V gives CDR1 SEHNR, CDR2 FQNEAQ (reference sequence). This CDR3 contains 15 residues. Between the trimmed V and J ends, which lost 7 bases and 1 base, there was a span of 16 bases. CDR3 bases: TGTGCCAGCACCGCAGGATCAGGAATTAACTATGGCTACACCTTC. It codes for CASTAGSGINYGYTF.

This clonotype was picked up many times. V usage is TRBV20-1 and J usage is TRBJ2-7; TRBD2 is a possible D gene (6 bases). The CDR3 spans 14 residues. From germline, CDR1 is DFQATT and CDR2 SNEGSKA (reference sequence). The germline V and J ends were trimmed by 3 bases and 0 bases, with 12 bases remaining between them. In DNA, the CDR3 is TGCAGTGCTAGCGGGGGTCTGAGCTCCTACGAGCAGTACGTC. This gives the protein CSASGGLSSYEQYV.

This clonotype was seen more than once but under ten times. CDR3 nucleotides: TGTGCCAGCAGGGGGGCAGGGGCCTTCATGAACACTGAAGCTTTCTTT. Translation gives CASRGAGAFMNTEAFF. The chain couples TRBV6-5 to TRBJ1-1, with a weak D call TRBD1 (6 bases). Trimming left V 6 bases short and J 0 bases short, with 17 bases between. Germline V gives CDR1 MNHEY, CDR2 SVGAGI. This CDR3 is 16 amino acids long.

V and J are TRBV6-5 and TRBJ2-1; TRBD2 is a possible D gene (5 bases). CDR1 and CDR2 (germline): MNHEY, SVGAGI. CDR3 size: 15 residues. The V end lost 2 bases, the J end lost 7 bases, and 15 bases lay between the germline ends. The CDR3 spells CASSYPADGTNEQFF. CDR3 nucleotide sequence: TGTGCCAGCAGTTACCCAGCGGACGGAACGAATGAGCAGTTCTTC.

This clonotype showed up just a few times. This chain joins TRBV11-2 and TRBJ2-1; D gene ambiguous. The length of the CDR3 is 15 residues. CDR1 is SGHAT and CDR2 is FQNNGV in the germline V gene. Trimming shortened V by 6 bases and J by 7 bases, and 19 bases separated the two germline ends. The CDR3 coding sequence is TGTGCCAGCAGTTTTAACGGAAGGGATATGAATGAGCAGTTCTTC. Its translation is CASSFNGRDMNEQFF.

This chain links TRBV4-1 with TRBJ2-7; possible D gene TRBD2, 6 bases. CDR3 size: 14 residues. Germline values: CDR1 MGHRA, CDR2 YSYEKL. V shed 1 base and J shed 3 bases, with 10 bases lying between them. CDR3 coding DNA: TGCGCCAGCAGCCAAGGGTTGCGGGGCTACGAGCAGTACTTC. This codes for CASSQGLRGYEQYF.

The chain joins TRBV7-9 to TRBJ2-7; D remains unclear. Trimming shortened V by 8 bases and J by 3 bases, and 14 bases separated the two germline ends. From germline, CDR1 is SEHNR and CDR2 FQNEAQ (reference sequence). This CDR3 has 13 residues. The CDR3 spells CASSSEKIYEQYF. In nucleotides, the CDR3 is TGTGCCAGCTCCAGCGAAAAGATCTACGAGCAGTACTTC.

This chain joins TRBV30 and TRBJ2-7; possibly TRBD2 for D (6 bases). This CDR3 is built from 11 residues. The V end lost 2 bases, the J end lost 4 bases, and 6 bases lay between the germline ends. Germline-derived CDR1 and CDR2 are GTSNPN and SVGIG (reference sequence). The CDR3 spells CAWSREYEQYF. As DNA, the CDR3 is TGTGCCTGGAGTCGGGAGTACGAGCAGTACTTC.

There are many counts of this clonotype. This chain links TRBV7-2 with TRBJ1-1, with 8 bases fitting TRBD1. Per germline, CDR1 SGHTA and CDR2 FQGNSA. The CDR3 consists of 13 residues. V trimming: 3 bases; J trimming: 4 bases; junction bases outside the gene matches: 1. CDR3 DNA: TGTGCCAGCAGCTTGGACAGGGTCACTGAAGCTTTCTTT. Residues: CASSLDRVTEAFF.

The V call is TRBV20-1, the J call TRBJ2-7; D is ambiguous. The length of the CDR3 is 14 residues. The ends were cut back, 1 base at V and 2 bases at J, with 12 bases in the middle. Germline V gene data show CDR1 as DFQATT and CDR2 as SNEGSKA (reference sequence). CDR3 nucleotide sequence: TGCAGTGCTAGAGGGCGGTCTGGGGCCTACGAGCAGTACTTC. Amino acid sequence: CSARGRSGAYEQYF.

The J gene is TRBJ1-2, the V gene TRBV5-1; no reliable D call. The germline V gene has CDR1 SGHRS and CDR2 YFSETQ. CDR3 length equals 14 residues. V lost 2 bases to trimming and J lost 4 bases, with 12 bases between them. The CDR3 DNA reads as TGCGCCAGCAGCTTAGACGCAGAGTCCTATGGCTACACCTTC. Translating gives CASSLDAESYGYTF.

The rearrangement joins TRBV7-3 to TRBJ2-1; weak D call: TRBD2 (5 bases). Germline-derived CDR1 and CDR2 are SGHTA and FQGTGA. This CDR3 comprises 16 residues. The V gene lost 2 bases and the J gene lost 1 base, with 12 bases spanning the gap. CDR3 in amino acids: CASSLGTGVSYNEQFF. Here the CDR3 DNA reads TGTGCCAGCAGCTTAGGTACCGGGGTGTCCTACAATGAGCAGTTCTTC. The whole variable domain, remainder taken from reference TRBV7-3 and TRBJ2-1, is GAGVSQTPSNKVTEKGKYVELRCDPISGHTALYWYRQSLGQGPEFLIYFQGTGAADDSGLPNDRFFAVRPEGSVSTLKIQRTERGDSAVYLCASSLGTGVSYNEQFFGPGTRLTVL.

This clonotype appeared a few times. The chain employs TRBV7-9 and TRBJ2-5; the D gene is possibly TRBD2 (5 bases). Deletions cut 7 bases from V and 5 bases from J, with 20 bases between. The CDR3 consists of 15 residues. Germline values: CDR1 SEHNR, CDR2 FQNEAQ (reference sequence). Here the CDR3 reads CASTGEADLGETQYF. In nucleotides, the CDR3 is TGTGCCAGCACCGGCGAGGCGGACTTAGGGGAGACCCAGTACTTC. The whole variable domain, remainder taken from reference TRBV7-9 and TRBJ2-5, is DTGVSQNPRHKITKRGQNVTFRCDPISEHNRLYWYRQTLGQGPEFLTYFQNEAQLEKSRLLSDRFSAERPKGSFSTLEIQRTEQGDSAMYLCASTGEADLGETQYFGPGTRLLVL.

This clonotype was picked up a small number of times. V is TRBV5-1 and J is TRBJ1-4; TRBD1 agrees at 8 bases. The CDR3 spans 14 residues. CDR1 is SGHRS, CDR2 YFSETQ, per germline. The J segment lost 8 bases and the V segment lost 4 bases, leaving 7 bases of the junction unmatched. In nucleotides, the CDR3 is TGCGCCAGCAGCATTCAGGGGGCAGGAGAAAAACTGTTTTTT. It is translated as CASSIQGAGEKLFF.

This chain joins TRBV2 and TRBJ2-5, with a weak D call TRBD2 (6 bases). This CDR3 is 14 amino acids long. The germline CDR1 and CDR2 sequences are SNHLY and FYNNEI. Between the trimmed V and J ends, which lost 4 bases and 4 bases, there was a span of 13 bases. CDR3 nucleotides: TGTGCCAGCAGTGGGGTTAGCGGAGGAGAGACCCAGTACTTC. This gives the protein CASSGVSGGETQYF.